Below, 29 T cell receptor beta chains from the same sample are listed, as sequenced in a study of T-cell memory formation after mild COVID-19. From the 5' RACE reads, TCRdb called clonotypes with MiXCR, one entry per CDR3 protein. This sample has approximately 250,000 distinct CDR3 sequences, with around 17% found just once. The sample was PBMCs or a T cell subset sorted from them (not recorded which). Receptors originate from a man between 18 and 29 years old who had mild COVID-19 (a few samples of this study predate the infection). Cell type and time point are not known.

This clonotype was detected ten times or more. Germline and junction disagree at one end, which may indicate a read error. The V and J genes are TRBV4-1 and TRBJ1-2; 8 positions match TRBD1. CDR3 length equals 15 residues. The germline CDR1 and CDR2 sequences are MGHRA and YSYEKL. The chain's CDR3 is CASTQQGGYFDGYTF. As DNA, the CDR3 is TGCGCCAGCACCCAACAGGGGGGGTATTTTGATGGCTACACCTTC.

The sample holds a few counts of this clonotype. The chain joins TRBV29-1 to TRBJ2-1; D ambiguous. CDR1 and CDR2 from the germline V gene are SQVTM and ANQGSEA. Trimming left V 0 bases short and J 0 bases short, with 6 bases between. The CDR3 spans 14 residues. CDR3 nucleotides: TGCAGCGTTGAAGAGCCCGGCTCCTACAATGAGCAGTTCTTC. It codes for CSVEEPGSYNEQFF.

This chain connects TRBV5-1 to TRBJ2-7; TRBD2 is a possible D gene (5 bases). V was pared by 0 bases and J by 3 bases, with 19 bases between. The CDR3 runs 17 residues. From germline, CDR1 is SGHRS and CDR2 YFSETQ. The DNA for the CDR3 is TGCGCCAGCAGCTTGGGGGCCGGGGAGATGACAAGCTACGAGCAGTACGTC. Translating it yields CASSLGAGEMTSYEQYV.

The chain employs TRBV6-5 and TRBJ2-3; 11 nucleotides line up with TRBD2. This CDR3 comprises 14 residues. Germline V lookup: CDR1 MNHEY, CDR2 SVGAGI. The ends lost 6 bases at V and 1 base at J; junction bases unmatched: 0. The CDR3: CASRLAGGTDTQYF. The CDR3 nucleotides are TGTGCCAGCAGACTAGCGGGAGGCACAGATACGCAGTATTTT.

This clonotype was seen more than once but under ten times. The chain recombines TRBV4-3 with TRBJ2-7; maybe TRBD1 (5 bases). CDR3 length: 13 residues. Germline V gives CDR1 LGHNA, CDR2 YSLEER. The ends were cut back, 3 bases at V and 0 bases at J, with 6 bases in the middle. The DNA for the CDR3 is TGCGCCAGCAGCCACGGACACTCCTACGAGCAGTACTTC. Translation: CASSHGHSYEQYF.

This clonotype was picked up many times. V and J are TRBV12-3 or TRBV12-4 and TRBJ1-5, with D uncertain. V gave up 6 bases and J gave up 2 bases, with 8 bases separating them. This CDR3 comprises 13 residues. The CDR3 DNA follows: TGTGCCAGCAGCTTCGGCGGCAATCAGCCCCAGCATTTT. Its translation: CASSFGGNQPQHF.

This clonotype appeared a few times. The chain recombines TRBV11-2 with TRBJ1-1, with TRBD1 identical over 8 bases. CDR3 length: 15 amino acids. V lost 6 bases and J lost 2; bases outside the gene matches: 8. Germline CDR1 reads SGHAT; CDR2 reads FQNNGV. Here the CDR3 DNA reads TGTGCCAGCAGAGGATACGACAGGGGAAACACTGAAGCTTTCTTT. Protein: CASRGYDRGNTEAFF.

This clonotype occurred many times. The chain has TRBV4-3 and TRBJ2-1; 9 nucleotides agree with TRBD2. In germline, CDR1 is LGHNA, CDR2 YSLEER. With 3 bases clipped from V and 4 bases from J, the junction kept 4 bases outside the gene matches. The length of the CDR3 is 15 residues. The CDR3 here is CASSHGTSSYNEQFF. In DNA, the CDR3 is TGCGCCAGCAGCCATGGGACTAGCAGTTACAATGAGCAGTTCTTC.

This clonotype appeared a few times. CDR3 sequence reads: CASSRRTSYGYTF. CDR3 coding DNA: TGTGCCAGCAGCAGGAGGACTTCCTATGGCTACACCTTC. This rearrangement joins TRBV12-3 or TRBV12-4 to TRBJ1-2, with D hard to call. Trimming cost V 6 bases and J 4 bases, with 12 bases left between them. CDR3 length: 13 residues.

The chain recombines TRBV12-3 or TRBV12-4 with TRBJ2-2; the match to TRBD1 covers 7 bases. The CDR3 spans 14 residues. Trimming at V came to 8 bases and at J to 3 bases, leaving 6 bases not matched to a gene. CDR3 loop: CASPDRVDTGELFF. Written as DNA, the CDR3 is TGTGCCAGCCCCGACAGGGTTGACACCGGGGAGCTGTTTTTT.

The rearrangement links TRBV7-8 to TRBJ1-6; TRBD1 aligns across 7 bases. Germline V lookup: CDR1 SGHVS, CDR2 FQNEAQ. The CDR3 is 15 amino acids. The V segment lost 3 bases and the J segment 7 bases; nucleotides outside the gene matches: 6. Here the CDR3 reads CASSFTGQWNSPLHF. The CDR3 region has the DNA TGTGCCAGCAGCTTTACGGGACAGTGGAATTCACCCCTCCACTTT.

This chain links TRBV5-1 with TRBJ1-2; D is undetermined. Trimming took 8 bases from V and 4 from J, leaving 18 bases between them. The CDR3 is 14 residues long. In germline, CDR1 is SGHRS, CDR2 YFSETQ. The chain's CDR3 is CASRPGTDGYGYTF. As DNA, the CDR3 is TGCGCCAGTAGACCCGGCACAGACGGCTATGGCTACACCTTC.

The CDR3: CSAPPGVGQPQHF. The CDR3 bases are TGCAGTGCCCCACCAGGGGTTGGTCAGCCCCAGCATTTT. This rearrangement joins TRBV20-1 to TRBJ1-5; the D gene is possibly TRBD1 (6 bases). The CDR3 length is 13 residues. V was shortened by 6 bases and J by 6 bases, with 15 bases between the two germline ends. From germline, CDR1 is DFQATT and CDR2 SNEGSKA (reference sequence).

This clonotype occurred a few times. The gene calls are TRBV4-2 and TRBJ1-2; 9 bases line up with TRBD1. J lost 4 bases, V lost 0 bases, and 6 bases had no gene match. The length of the CDR3 is 16 residues. The germline V gene encodes CDR1 LGHNA and CDR2 YNFKEQ. CDR3 coding DNA: TGTGCCAGCAGCCAAGAAGGGGACAGGGTTTCCTATGGCTACACCTTC. Translated, it gives CASSQEGDRVSYGYTF.

This CDR3 is CASSFGTERQPQHF. The CDR3 DNA sequence: TGTGCCAGCAGCTTTGGGACAGAGAGGCAGCCCCAGCATTTT. The chain recombines TRBV6-1 with TRBJ1-5; TRBD1 matches 7 bases. After removal of 6 bases from V and 7 bases from J, the junction contained 9 bases not matched to a gene. Looked up from germline, CDR1 is MNHNS and CDR2 is SASEGT. The CDR3 is 14 residues long.

The V gene is TRBV5-1, the J gene TRBJ1-2; 9 nucleotides agree with TRBD1. This CDR3 is 15 amino acids long. The V gene end was trimmed by 0 bases and the J gene end by 8 bases; junction bases not matched to a gene: 8. Germline loops: CDR1 SGHRS, CDR2 YFSETQ. The DNA for the CDR3 is TGCGCCAGCAGCTTGGCAGTGGGACAGGGACTAGGCTACACCTTC. This translates into CASSLAVGQGLGYTF.

In its sample, this clonotype was seen many times. The CDR3, as DNA: TGTGCCAGCAGCGCAGAGGGACAGCGCGAGCAGTACTTC. It yields the protein CASSAEGQREQYF. The rearrangement uses TRBV9 and TRBJ2-7; 7 bases agree with TRBD1. Germline loops: CDR1 SGDLS, CDR2 YYNGEE. The CDR3 totals 13 residues. The junction had 6 bases not matched to a gene; V was cut back by 3 bases and J by 6 bases. Together with reference TRBV9 and TRBJ2-7, the CDR3 gives the full variable domain: DSGVTQTPKHLITATGQRVTLRCSPRSGDLSVYWYQQSLDQGLQFLIQYYNGEERAKGNILERFSAQQFPDLHSELNLSSLELGDSALYFCASSAEGQREQYFGPGTRLTVT.

This clonotype has a handful of counts. The V gene is TRBV12-3 or TRBV12-4, the J gene TRBJ2-4, with 8 bases aligning to TRBD1. CDR3 length: 13 residues. V was pared by 8 bases and J by 7 bases, with 7 bases of the junction left unmatched. This CDR3 is CASGSRQGNIQYF. CDR3 DNA: TGTGCCAGCGGTTCAAGACAGGGGAACATTCAGTACTTC.

This clonotype was observed a few times. The V and J genes are TRBV12-3 or TRBV12-4 and TRBJ1-1; 10 nucleotides agree with TRBD1. The trim removed 6 bases at V and 0 bases at J, leaving 7 bases unmatched. The length of the CDR3 is 16 residues. The CDR3 here is CASSHDRGPLNTEAFF. The CDR3 DNA reads as TGTGCCAGCAGCCATGACAGGGGGCCCTTGAACACTGAAGCTTTCTTT.

This clonotype was counted a few times. The rearrangement links TRBV7-9 to TRBJ2-2; D remains unclear. The CDR3 is made up of 14 amino acids. Per germline, CDR1 SEHNR and CDR2 FQNEAQ (reference sequence). The V and J ends lost 3 bases and 6 bases respectively, with 11 bases between them. Here the CDR3 DNA reads TGTGCCAGCAGCTTGATCCAGTCCGCCGGGGAGCTGTTTTTT. Translation gives CASSLIQSAGELFF. The whole variable domain, filled in from reference TRBV7-9 and TRBJ2-2, reads DTGVSQNPRHKITKRGQNVTFRCDPISEHNRLYWYRQTLGQGPEFLTYFQNEAQLEKSRLLSDRFSAERPKGSFSTLEIQRTEQGDSAMYLCASSLIQSAGELFFGEGSRLTVL.

This rearrangement joins TRBV7-2 to TRBJ2-5; possible D gene TRBD2, 6 bases. This CDR3 is built from 14 residues. Germline loops: CDR1 SGHTA, CDR2 FQGNSA. Trimming took 3 bases from V and 5 from J, leaving 13 bases between them. DNA for the CDR3: TGTGCCAGCAGCTTTAAGCGGGCGGGGGAGACCCAGTACTTC. Translating gives CASSFKRAGETQYF.

This clonotype was observed a few times. This chain links TRBV10-2 with TRBJ2-4, with D perhaps matching TRBD1 (5 bases). The V gene lost 2 bases and the J gene lost 6 bases, with 5 bases spanning the gap. The germline gives CDR1 WSHSY, CDR2 SAAADI. CDR3 length equals 12 residues. CDR3 nucleotide sequence: TGCGCCAGCAGTGAGCAGGGAAACATTCAGTACTTC. Protein: CASSEQGNIQYF.

The chain has TRBV7-9 and TRBJ2-1, with 8 bases identical to TRBD1. The CDR3 has 15 residues. The germline V gene encodes CDR1 SEHNR and CDR2 FQNEAQ (reference sequence). Trimming removed 3 bases from V and 8 bases from J; junction bases left unmatched: 9. The CDR3 here is CASSLAQGQAYEQFF. Here the CDR3 DNA reads TGTGCCAGCAGCTTGGCTCAGGGACAGGCCTATGAGCAGTTCTTC.

This clonotype was counted between two and nine times. The chain joins TRBV7-2 to TRBJ2-2, with 9 bases identical to TRBD1. Germline trimming cut 7 bases from V and 3 bases from J; bases unmatched to any gene: 6. Germline CDR1 SGHTA, CDR2 FQGNSA. The length of the CDR3 is 15 residues. The CDR3 region is CASTLTGGYTGELFF. The DNA of the CDR3 is TGTGCCAGCACCCTGACAGGGGGTTACACCGGGGAGCTGTTTTTT.

Concerning this clonotype itself: A junction end diverges from the germline sequence, so it may reflect a read error. The chain couples TRBV14 to TRBJ2-2; D is ambiguous. The CDR3 contains 13 residues. Germline CDR1 reads SGHDN; CDR2 reads FVKESK. The CDR3 bases are TGTGCCAGCAACCAATACCCCACCGGGGAGCTGTTTTTT. This sequence encodes CASNQYPTGELFF.

This clonotype was seen a few times. The chain links TRBV3-1 to TRBJ2-7; the D is unclear. The CDR3 loop spans 11 amino acids. Trimming took 5 bases from V and 6 from J, leaving 8 bases between them. Per germline, CDR1 LGHDT and CDR2 YNNKEL (reference sequence). Here the CDR3 reads CASSSRLEQYF. The CDR3 nucleotides read TGTGCCAGCAGCTCACGTCTCGAGCAGTACTTC.

This chain links TRBV9 with TRBJ1-1; a weak D match, TRBD1 (5 bases). Germline lookup yields CDR1 SGDLS and CDR2 YYNGEE. The CDR3 totals 15 residues. Trimming removed 0 bases at V and 3 bases at J, with 12 bases between. Here the CDR3 DNA reads TGTGCCAGCAGCGTAGGCGTGCTGGGGGACACTGAAGCTTTCTTT. Translated: CASSVGVLGDTEAFF.

This clonotype showed up just a few times. The chain carries TRBV7-3 and TRBJ1-2; D uncertain. V was pared by 4 bases and J by 8 bases, with 17 bases between. CDR3 length: 14 residues. CDR1 SGHTA and CDR2 FQGTGA come from the germline V gene. The CDR3 nucleotides read TGTGCCAGCAGCTCCCTCGGCCCCTATGGGGGCTACACCTTC. It is translated as CASSSLGPYGGYTF.

In this sample, this clonotype turned up a few times. The J gene is TRBJ2-7, the V gene TRBV5-1; possibly TRBD2 for D (6 bases). Trimming left V 10 bases short and J 3 bases short, with 23 bases between. The CDR3 is made up of 15 amino acids. CDR1 and CDR2 (germline): SGHRS, YFSETQ. The CDR3: CALGTWGDRVYEQYF. CDR3 in DNA: TGCGCCCTAGGGACTTGGGGGGACCGGGTCTACGAGCAGTACTTC.